This T cell receptor (beta chain) was sequenced for a study of patients and donors after allogeneic stem cell transplantation. One entry per CDR3 protein, called by TCRdb with MiXCR from the RT-PCR reads. This sample has about 960,000 distinct CDR3 sequences, with under 20% found just once. V was cut by 4 bases and J by 0 bases, with 15 bases left in between. Looked up from germline, CDR1 is SGHDN and CDR2 is FVKESK. The CDR3 has 16 residues. Sequencing used blood, either unsorted or a sorted T cell fraction (not recorded which). The TCR originated in a human donor who was either an allogeneic HSCT recipient or a stem cell or donor lymphocyte infusion donor (not recorded which). It is not recorded whose cells these are; they may come from a transplant donor. This sequence joins TRBV14 and TRBJ1-2, with D possibly being TRBD1 (6 bases). CDR3 loop: CASSPNTGQANYGYTF. Written as DNA, the CDR3 is TGTGCCAGCAGCCCAAACACAGGGCAAGCTAACTATGGCTACACCTTC.